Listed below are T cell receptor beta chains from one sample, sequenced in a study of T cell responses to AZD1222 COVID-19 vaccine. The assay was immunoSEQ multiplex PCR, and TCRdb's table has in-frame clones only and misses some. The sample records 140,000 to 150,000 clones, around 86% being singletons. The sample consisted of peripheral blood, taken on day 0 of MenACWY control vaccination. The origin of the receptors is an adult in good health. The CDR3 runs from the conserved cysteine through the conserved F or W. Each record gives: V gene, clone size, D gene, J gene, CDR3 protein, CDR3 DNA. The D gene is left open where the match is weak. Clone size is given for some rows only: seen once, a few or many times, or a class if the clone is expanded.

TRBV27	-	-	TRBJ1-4	CASSFQGQEKLFF	TGTGCCAGCAGTTTCCAGGGCCAAGAAAAACTGTTTTTT
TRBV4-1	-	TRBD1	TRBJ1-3	CASSLRVQGAGNTIYF	TGCGCCAGCAGCCTAAGAGTCCAGGGGGCTGGAAACACCATATATTTT
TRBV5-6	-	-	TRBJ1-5	CASSVPDQPQHF	TGTGCCAGCAGCGTACCCGATCAGCCCCAGCATTTT
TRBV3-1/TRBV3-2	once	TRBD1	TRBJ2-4	CASSQGAGQGRNIQYF	TGTGCCAGCAGCCAAGGGGCGGGACAGGGTCGGAACATTCAGTACTTC
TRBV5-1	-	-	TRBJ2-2	CASSFRGARTGELFF	TGCGCCAGCAGCTTTCGGGGGGCGCGAACCGGGGAGCTGTTTTTT
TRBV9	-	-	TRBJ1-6	CASSSPAYNSPLHF	TGTGCCAGCTCCTCACCCGCGTATAATTCACCCCTCCACTTT
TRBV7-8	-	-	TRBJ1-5	CASSLSAGNQPQHF	TGTGCCAGCAGCTTATCAGCAGGGAATCAGCCCCAGCATTTT
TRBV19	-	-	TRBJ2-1	CASSTFRDGKSYNEQFF	TGTGCCAGTAGTACGTTCCGGGACGGAAAGTCCTACAATGAGCAGTTCTTC
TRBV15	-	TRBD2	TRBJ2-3	CATRFAGGSDTQYF	TGTGCCACCAGATTCGCGGGGGGATCCGATACGCAGTATTTT
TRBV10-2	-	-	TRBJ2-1	CASSGGRTSYNEQFF	TGCGCCAGCAGTGGAGGGAGGACCTCCTACAATGAGCAGTTCTTC
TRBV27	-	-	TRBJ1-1	CASSFGDGNTEAFF	TGTGCCAGCAGTTTCGGGGACGGGAACACTGAAGCTTTCTTT
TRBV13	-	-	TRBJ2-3	CASSQPSVDTQYF	TGTGCCAGCAGTCAGCCCTCAGTAGATACGCAGTATTTT
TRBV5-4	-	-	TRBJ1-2	CASSSYRVGYTF	TGTGCCAGCAGCTCCTACAGAGTTGGCTACACCTTC
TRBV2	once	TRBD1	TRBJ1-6	CASSEIQGASNSPLHF	TGTGCCAGCAGTGAAATCCAGGGGGCGAGTAATTCACCCCTCCACTTT
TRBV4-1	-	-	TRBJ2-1	CASSQAQLSYNEQFF	TGCGCCAGCAGCCAAGCACAGCTATCCTACAATGAGCAGTTCTTC
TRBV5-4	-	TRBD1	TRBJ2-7	CASSLKVTGSPPREQYF	TGTGCCAGCAGCTTGAAGGTGACAGGGTCTCCTCCTAGAGAGCAGTACTTC